These T cell receptor beta chains were read from a single sample in a study of beta chain features in type 1 diabetes. TCRdb's table, derived via immunoSEQ multiplex PCR, lists solely in-frame clones and lacks some. The table lists fewer than 16,000 clones, roughly four fifths of them singletons. Material for sequencing was stem cell memory CD4+ T cells from blood. The receptor source for this set is a woman aged 18-35 years with type 1 diabetes. Each CDR3 is given with its conserved first and last residue. Fields, in order: D gene, clone size, V gene, J gene, CDR3 protein, CDR3 DNA. D genes are given only for firm matches. Part of the rows lack a size; the others show once, few, many or a class for expanded clones.

>TRBD2|NA|TRBV5-6|TRBJ2-1
CASRRTSGSNYNEQFF
TGTGCCAGCAGGAGGACTAGCGGGAGTAACTACAATGAGCAGTTCTTC
>TRBD1|NA|TRBV19|TRBJ2-1
CASSYRGNEQFF
TGTGCCAGTAGTTACAGGGGGAATGAGCAGTTCTTC
>NA|NA|TRBV19|TRBJ2-1
CATRIGPGQNEQFF
TGTGCCACCCGAATTGGTCCAGGGCAAAATGAGCAGTTCTTC
>NA|NA|TRBV23-1|TRBJ1-3
CAGLGSDSGNTIYF
TGCGCCGGCCTCGGGTCGGACTCTGGAAACACCATATATTTT
>NA|NA|TRBV11-2|TRBJ1-2
CASSSPSGGLNYGYTF
TGTGCCAGCAGCTCCCCCTCGGGGGGATTAAACTATGGCTACACCTTC
>NA|NA|TRBV29-1|TRBJ2-3
CSVRVFTDTQYF
TGCAGCGTTCGAGTGTTCACAGATACGCAGTATTTT
>NA|NA|TRBV4-1|TRBJ1-5
CASSQETGLFDQPQHF
TGCGCCAGCAGCCAAGAAACAGGGCTATTTGATCAGCCCCAGCATTTT
>TRBD1|NA|TRBV6-6|TRBJ1-5
CASTRTGVSNQPQHF
TGTGCCAGCACTCGGACAGGGGTTAGCAATCAGCCCCAGCATTTT
>NA|NA|TRBV6-1|TRBJ1-5
CASSTAPSPNQPQHF
TGTGCCAGCAGTACTGCCCCTTCTCCCAATCAGCCCCAGCATTTT
>NA|NA|TRBV10-3|TRBJ1-3
CAIRKGNAGNTIYF
TGTGCCATCAGGAAGGGGAATGCTGGAAACACCATATATTTT
>NA|NA|TRBV6-6|TRBJ2-5
CASSYPSRETQYF
TGTGCCAGCAGTTACCCTAGCCGAGAGACCCAGTACTTC
>NA|NA|TRBV21-1|TRBJ2-1
CASSPKVRAGPTYNEQFF
TGTGCCAGCAGCCCCAAAGTGAGAGCGGGACCGACCTACAATGAGCAGTTCTTC
>NA|NA|TRBV2|TRBJ2-7
CASRRETYEQYF
TGTGCCAGCAGGCGGGAAACCTACGAGCAGTACTTC
>TRBD2|NA|TRBV11-2|TRBJ2-5
CASSLSPSGMGETQYF
TGTGCCAGCAGCTTATCGCCTAGCGGGATGGGGGAGACCCAGTACTTC
>TRBD1|NA|TRBV11-2|TRBJ2-7
CASSITGTAYEQYF
TGTGCCAGCAGCATTACCGGGACAGCCTACGAGCAGTACTTC
>TRBD1|NA|TRBV2|TRBJ1-1
CASRGGQVRWNTEAFF
TGTGCCAGCAGGGGAGGACAGGTCCGGTGGAACACTGAAGCTTTCTTT
>NA|once|TRBV2|TRBJ1-5
CASSLRGNQPQHF
TGTGCCAGCAGTTTAAGGGGGAATCAGCCCCAGCATTTT
>NA|NA|TRBV5-1|TRBJ2-3
CASSARGTDTQYF
TGCGCCAGCAGCGCCCGGGGCACAGATACGCAGTATTTT
>TRBD1|few|TRBV30|TRBJ2-1
CAWRRLGTGASYNEQFF
TGTGCCTGGAGACGTCTTGGGACAGGGGCCTCCTACAATGAGCAGTTCTTC
>TRBD2|NA|TRBV27|TRBJ2-7
CASSLQAGGPYEQYF
TGTGCCAGCAGTTTACAAGCGGGAGGGCCCTACGAGCAGTACTTC
>NA|NA|TRBV15|TRBJ2-5
CATSRAGTEETQYF
TGTGCCACCAGCAGAGCGGGAACCGAAGAGACCCAGTACTTC
>TRBD2|NA|TRBV2|TRBJ2-5
CASSEGGGTQYF
TGTGCCAGCAGTGAAGGGGGGGGGACCCAGTACTTC
>NA|NA|TRBV2|TRBJ2-1
CASSKRLSYNEQFF
TGTGCCAGCAGTAAGCGGCTCTCCTACAATGAGCAGTTCTTC
>NA|NA|TRBV2|TRBJ2-3
CASSEIAFFQGTDTQYF
TGTGCCAGCAGTGAAATCGCCTTCTTCCAGGGCACAGATACGCAGTATTTT
>NA|NA|TRBV12-5|TRBJ1-1
CASGLVLGGRGLNTEAFF
TGTGCTAGTGGTTTGGTACTTGGGGGGAGAGGATTGAACACTGAAGCTTTCTTT
>NA|NA|TRBV18|TRBJ1-2
CASGPDSVYYGYTF
TGTGCCAGCGGACCGGACAGCGTCTACTATGGCTACACCTTC
>NA|NA|TRBV7-9|TRBJ2-2
CASSLKADTGELFF
TGTGCCAGCAGCTTAAAAGCTGACACCGGGGAGCTGTTTTTT
>NA|NA|TRBV7-8|TRBJ1-4
CASSLWGVNEKLFF
TGTGCCAGCAGCTTATGGGGAGTAAATGAAAAACTGTTTTTT
>TRBD2|NA|TRBV7-9|TRBJ2-3
CASSITSASDTQYF
TGTGCCAGCAGCATTACTAGCGCCTCGGATACGCAGTATTTT
>NA|NA|TRBV7-9|TRBJ1-5
CASSLGLNSNQPQHF
TGTGCCAGCAGCTTAGGGCTGAATAGCAATCAGCCCCAGCATTTT
>TRBD1|few|TRBV28|TRBJ1-2
CASSPRGTGYGYTF
TGTGCCAGCAGCCCGAGGGGGACAGGCTATGGCTACACCTTC
>NA|NA|TRBV6-1|TRBJ1-2
CASSVTEVYGYTF
TGTGCCAGCAGTGTAACGGAGGTCTATGGCTACACCTTC
>TRBD1|once|TRBV11-1|TRBJ2-2
CASSLDGPGQMNTGELFF
TGTGCCAGCAGCTTAGACGGTCCGGGACAGATGAACACCGGGGAGCTGTTTTTT
>TRBD1|NA|TRBV5-5|TRBJ2-6
CASSTAGTGVGANVLTF
TGTGCCAGCAGCACGGCCGGGACAGGGGTCGGGGCCAACGTCCTGACTTTC
>TRBD1|NA|TRBV5-1|TRBJ1-1
CASSLDRGGTEAFF
TGCGCCAGCAGCTTAGACAGGGGGGGGACTGAAGCTTTCTTT
>NA|NA|TRBV6-5|TRBJ1-1
CASSYLRARNTEAFF
TGTGCCAGCAGTTACCTACGCGCTAGGAACACTGAAGCTTTCTTT
>TRBD2|once|TRBV6-1|TRBJ2-4
CASSERQREGLNIQYF
TGTGCCAGCAGTGAGCGACAACGGGAGGGCCTCAACATTCAGTACTTC
>NA|NA|TRBV6-1|TRBJ1-2
CASSEALGAGYTF
TGTGCCAGCAGTGAAGCGCTGGGAGCTGGCTACACCTTC
>NA|NA|TRBV30|TRBJ2-5
CAWTGSGETQYF
TGTGCCTGGACGGGGAGCGGAGAGACCCAGTACTTC